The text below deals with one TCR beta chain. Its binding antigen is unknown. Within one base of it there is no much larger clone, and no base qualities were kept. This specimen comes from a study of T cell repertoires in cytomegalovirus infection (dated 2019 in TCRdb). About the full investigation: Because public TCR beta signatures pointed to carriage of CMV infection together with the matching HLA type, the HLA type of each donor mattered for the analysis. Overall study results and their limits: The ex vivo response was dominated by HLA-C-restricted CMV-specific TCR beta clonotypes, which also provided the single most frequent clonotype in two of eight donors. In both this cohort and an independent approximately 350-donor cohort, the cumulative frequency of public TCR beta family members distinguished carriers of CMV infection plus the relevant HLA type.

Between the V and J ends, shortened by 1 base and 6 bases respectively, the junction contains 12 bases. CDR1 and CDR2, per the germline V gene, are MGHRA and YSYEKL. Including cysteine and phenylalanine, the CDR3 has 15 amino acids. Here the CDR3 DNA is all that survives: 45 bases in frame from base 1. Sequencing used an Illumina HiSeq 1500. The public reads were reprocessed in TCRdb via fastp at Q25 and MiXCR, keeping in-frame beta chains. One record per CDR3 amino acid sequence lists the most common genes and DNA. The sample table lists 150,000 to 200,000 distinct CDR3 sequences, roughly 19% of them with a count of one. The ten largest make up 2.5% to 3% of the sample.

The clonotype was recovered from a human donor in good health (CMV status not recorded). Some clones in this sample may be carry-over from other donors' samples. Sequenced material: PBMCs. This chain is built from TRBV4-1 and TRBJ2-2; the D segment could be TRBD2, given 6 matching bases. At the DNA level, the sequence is TGCGCCAGCAGCCAAGTTCCATCGGGGGCCGGGGAGCTGTTTTTT. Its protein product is CASSQVPSGAGELFF.